The 22 T cell receptor beta chains listed next were all sequenced from one sample in a study of CD8 T cells in Susac syndrome. With random hexamers, 0.5 to 1 ug RNA was reverse transcribed. From the immunoSEQ multiplex PCR reads, TCRdb called clonotypes with MiXCR, one entry per CDR3 protein. The data contain about 210,000 distinct CDR3 sequences, roughly 96% of them seen just once; the ten biggest clones take up about 0.091%. Material: CD4+ T cells from PBMCs. These receptors all come from a human donor with multiple sclerosis.

V and J are TRBV10-3 and TRBJ1-1; a weak D match, TRBD1 (6 bases). The V gene lost 5 bases and the J gene lost 4 bases, with 17 bases spanning the gap. This CDR3 has 15 residues. Germline CDR1 is ENHRY and CDR2 is SYGVKD. Here the CDR3 reads CAISPGQSWGTEAFF. DNA for the CDR3: TGTGCCATCAGTCCTGGACAGTCGTGGGGCACTGAAGCTTTCTTT.

V and J are TRBV11-2 and TRBJ2-7; 8 bases are a match to TRBD2. The CDR3 has 16 residues. V dropped 5 bases and J dropped 5; count of bases not matched to a gene: 14. The V gene's germline CDR1 is SGHAT and CDR2 FQNNGV. CDR3 nucleotides: TGTGCCAGCAGCCCGGTTGGGGTAGCGGGACGACACGAGCAGTACTTC. Translation gives CASSPVGVAGRHEQYF. Variable domain in full (rest from reference TRBV11-2 and TRBJ2-7): EAGVAQSPRYKIIEKRQSVAFWCNPISGHATLYWYQQILGQGPKLLIQFQNNGVVDDSQLPKDRFSAERLKGVDSTLKIQPAKLEDSAVYLCASSPVGVAGRHEQYFGPGTRLTVT.

The chain couples TRBV18 to TRBJ1-1, with D tentatively TRBD1 (6 bases). V lost 4 bases to trimming and J lost 2 bases, with 11 bases between them. The CDR3 is made up of 14 amino acids. Germline V gene sequence: CDR1 KGHSH, CDR2 LQKENI. The CDR3 here is CASSLQQGNTEAFF. For the CDR3, the DNA is TGTGCCAGCTCACTTCAACAGGGTAACACTGAAGCTTTCTTT. Drawing the rest from reference TRBV18 and TRBJ1-1, the complete variable domain is NAGVMQNPRHLVRRRGQEARLRCSPMKGHSHVYWYRQLPEEGLKFMVYLQKENIIDESGMPKERFSAEFPKEGPSILRIQQVVRGDSAAYFCASSLQQGNTEAFFGQGTRLTVV.

CDR3 in DNA: TGCAGTGCCCCCGCAGGGGGCGAAAGCTCCTACGAGCAGTACTTC. The encoded protein is CSAPAGGESSYEQYF. The V and J genes are TRBV20-1 and TRBJ2-7; 8 bases match TRBD1. This CDR3 spans 15 amino acids. The junction had 10 bases not matched to a gene; V was cut back by 6 bases and J by 0 bases. Germline assignment: CDR1 DFQATT and CDR2 SNEGSKA (reference sequence).

This clonotype was picked up one time. This chain connects TRBV29-1 to TRBJ1-3; D is ambiguous. The V gene lost 0 bases and the J gene lost 2 bases, with 5 bases spanning the gap. The CDR3 spans 13 residues. Germline CDR1 and CDR2: SQVTM and ANQGSEA. The CDR3 region has the DNA TGCAGCGTTGAAGATGTCGCTGGAAACACCATATATTTT. Amino acids: CSVEDVAGNTIYF.

This chain uses TRBV20-1 with TRBJ2-1; 10 positions match TRBD2. Trimming at V came to 0 bases and at J to 3 bases, leaving 5 bases not matched to a gene. The CDR3 sequence is 16 residues long. CDR1 DFQATT and CDR2 SNEGSKA come from the germline V gene (reference sequence). The CDR3 sequence: CSARDPAGGHYNEQFF. The CDR3 DNA is TGCAGTGCTAGAGATCCAGCGGGGGGGCACTACAATGAGCAGTTCTTC.

The gene calls are TRBV3-1 and TRBJ2-6; D gene uncertain. With 5 bases removed from V and 3 bases from J, the gap between germline ends came to 8 bases. From germline, CDR1 is LGHDT and CDR2 YNNKEL (reference sequence). The CDR3 totals 14 residues. The CDR3 nucleotides read TGTGCCAGCAGCTTTTCTGATGGGGCCAACGTCCTGACTTTC. Encoded protein: CASSFSDGANVLTF.

V usage is TRBV2 and J usage is TRBJ2-7; possible D gene TRBD2, 5 bases. CDR1 and CDR2 (germline): SNHLY, FYNNEI. This CDR3 is built from 14 residues. V was trimmed by 6 bases and J by 1 base, leaving 13 bases between them. The chain's CDR3 is CASSSDWESYEQYF. The CDR3 DNA reads as TGTGCCAGCAGCTCTGACTGGGAGTCCTACGAGCAGTACTTC.

This sequence joins TRBV29-1 and TRBJ2-3; D uncertain. This CDR3 spans 13 amino acids. The V gene lost 4 bases and the J gene lost 5 bases, with 13 bases spanning the gap. CDR1 is SQVTM and CDR2 is ANQGSEA in the germline V gene. The CDR3: CSVGLVLGDTQYF. CDR3 bases: TGCAGCGTTGGGTTGGTACTGGGAGATACGCAGTATTTT.

The genes are TRBV29-1 and TRBJ2-6; weak D call: TRBD1 (6 bases). The CDR3 has 16 amino acids. CDR1 is SQVTM and CDR2 is ANQGSEA in the germline V gene. Trimming shortened V by 3 bases and J by 0 bases, and 12 bases separated the two germline ends. The CDR3 here is CSVEGTPSSGANVLTF. Written as DNA, the CDR3 is TGCAGCGTTGAGGGGACACCGAGCTCTGGGGCCAACGTCCTGACTTTC.

The rearrangement uses TRBV29-1 and TRBJ2-1, with D possibly matching TRBD2 (7 bases). The CDR3 length is 18 residues. V was trimmed by 3 bases and J by 8 bases, leaving 29 bases between them. Germline-derived CDR1 and CDR2 are SQVTM and ANQGSEA. As DNA, the CDR3 is TGCAGCGTTGAGCGCCTTGCCTTTTCTGGACTAGGGGGTGATGAGCAGTTCTTC. The encoded protein is CSVERLAFSGLGGDEQFF.

The DNA of the CDR3 is TGTGCCAGCAGCGGCAGGGACAGAGGCGAGCAGTACTTC. This codes for CASSGRDRGEQYF. The rearrangement links TRBV13 to TRBJ2-7, with TRBD1 matching 7 bases. Per germline, CDR1 PRHDT and CDR2 FYEKMQ (reference sequence). The CDR3 extends over 13 amino acids. J lost 6 bases, V lost 5 bases, and 7 bases had no gene match.

The chain joins TRBV19 to TRBJ1-2; D not resolved. Trimming removed 7 bases at V and 8 bases at J, with 20 bases between. The germline V gene encodes CDR1 LNHDA and CDR2 SQIVND (reference sequence). The CDR3 is 14 residues long. This chain's CDR3 is CASTMTGELYGYTF. In DNA form, the CDR3 reads TGTGCCAGTACCATGACGGGCGAGCTATACGGCTACACCTTC.

The J gene is TRBJ1-2, the V gene TRBV12-3 or TRBV12-4; 7 bases fit TRBD1. With 6 bases clipped from V and 4 bases from J, the junction kept 5 bases outside the gene matches. The length of the CDR3 is 13 residues. CDR3: CASSSGTVYGYTF. CDR3 nucleotides: TGTGCCAGCAGCTCCGGGACAGTCTATGGCTACACCTTC.

This sequence joins TRBV2 and TRBJ2-1; no definite D call. Trimming removed 2 bases at V and 9 bases at J, with 11 bases between. Per the germline V gene, CDR1 is SNHLY and CDR2 is FYNNEI. The CDR3 has 13 residues. In DNA, the CDR3 is TGTGCCAGCAGTGAACAGCTTTGGGGTGAGCAGTTCTTC. This sequence encodes CASSEQLWGEQFF.

The chain is built from TRBV13 and TRBJ1-1, with D possibly matching TRBD1 (5 bases). The CDR3 sequence is 15 residues long. Germline V gene sequence: CDR1 PRHDT, CDR2 FYEKMQ (reference sequence). V lost 4 bases, J lost 2 bases, and 14 bases lay in between. The DNA for the CDR3 is TGTGCCAGCAGCTCGAATACAGGAGGCAACACTGAAGCTTTCTTT. This translates into CASSSNTGGNTEAFF.

The V gene is TRBV4-2, the J gene TRBJ2-7, with no clear D. Trimming left V 0 bases short and J 6 bases short, with 9 bases between. This CDR3 region has 13 residues. Germline V gives CDR1 LGHNA, CDR2 YNFKEQ. As DNA, the CDR3 is TGTGCCAGCAGCCAAGATGCGGCCAGCGAGCAGTACTTC. Amino acids: CASSQDAASEQYF.

J is TRBJ2-4 and V is TRBV3-1; D is tentatively TRBD1 or TRBD2 (5 bases each). The CDR3 totals 17 residues. Germline loops: CDR1 LGHDT, CDR2 YNNKEL (reference sequence). V was shortened by 5 bases and J by 8 bases, with 25 bases between the two germline ends. CDR3 nucleotide sequence: TGTGCCAGCAGCTCAAAGACGATTGGGACGGCACGATACATTCAGTACTTC. The encoded protein is CASSSKTIGTARYIQYF.

The chain links TRBV3-1 to TRBJ1-6; unclear D gene. This CDR3 contains 14 residues. Trimming removed 0 bases from V and 7 bases from J, with 7 bases in between. Per germline, CDR1 LGHDT and CDR2 YNNKEL (reference sequence). The CDR3 spells CASSQEEANSPLHF. For the CDR3, the DNA is TGTGCCAGCAGCCAAGAAGAAGCGAATTCACCCCTCCACTTT.

The genes are TRBV7-3 and TRBJ2-1; D may match TRBD1 or TRBD2 (6 bases each). V was clipped by 3 bases and J by 9 bases, with 15 bases between them. The CDR3 covers 14 residues. In germline, CDR1 is SGHTA, CDR2 FQGTGA. The CDR3 here is CASSFTSKGGEQFF. CDR3 coding DNA: TGTGCCAGCAGCTTCACGAGTAAGGGGGGTGAGCAGTTCTTC.

J is TRBJ2-1 and V is TRBV20-1, with D possibly being TRBD2 (6 bases). The V gene's germline CDR1 is DFQATT and CDR2 SNEGSKA (reference sequence). The CDR3 length is 14 residues. V was clipped by 0 bases and J by 4 bases, with 10 bases between them. CDR3 sequence (DNA): TGCAGTGCTAGAGACCGGGAGCGGTACAATGAGCAGTTCTTC. As protein: CSARDRERYNEQFF.

This clonotype was recorded only once. The chain uses TRBV3-1 and TRBJ2-5; D might be TRBD2 (5 bases). Per germline, CDR1 LGHDT and CDR2 YNNKEL (reference sequence). This CDR3 is 14 amino acids long. V was clipped by 2 bases and J by 5 bases, with 12 bases between them. In DNA, the CDR3 is TGTGCCAGCAGCCAATCAAAGCAGCGGGAGACCCAGTACTTC. It yields the protein CASSQSKQRETQYF.